These T cell receptor beta chains were read from a single sample in a study of graft-versus-host responses after intestinal transplantation. Sequenced by immunoSEQ multiplex PCR; TCRdb stores in-frame clones only, minus some. The sample consists of some 41,000 clones, approximately 95% of them appearing once. Sample: PBMCs, taken less than 750 days after intestinal transplantation. Receptors originate from a human patient who received an intestinal transplant, so some T cells may come from the graft donor. CDR3s include the opening cysteine and the closing phenylalanine or tryptophan. D genes are given only for firm matches. Clone size is not always given. Where it is, it says once, few, many or a class for expanded clones.

CDR3aa,CDR3nt,j_gene,d_gene,v_gene,abundance
CASSESIPESANEQYF,TGCGCCAGCAGTGAGTCTATTCCCGAATCGGCAAACGAGCAGTACTTC,TRBJ2-7,NA,TRBV10-1,NA
CASGQGPPYEQYF,TGTGCCAGCGGACAGGGACCCCCCTACGAGCAGTACTTC,TRBJ2-7,TRBD1,TRBV9,NA
CASSEGPGADTQYF,TGTGCCAGCAGTGAAGGTCCGGGGGCAGATACGCAGTATTTT,TRBJ2-3,NA,TRBV6-1,NA
CASSPGHEQYF,TGTGCCAGCTCACCAGGGCACGAGCAGTACTTC,TRBJ2-7,NA,TRBV18,NA
CASSQERAGPNTGELFF,TGTGCCAGCAGCCAAGAGCGGGCAGGGCCGAACACCGGGGAGCTGTTTTTT,TRBJ2-2,NA,TRBV4-2,NA
CASSLGVADQETQYF,TGTGCCAGCAGCTTAGGTGTTGCAGACCAAGAGACCCAGTACTTC,TRBJ2-5,NA,TRBV7-9,NA
CASSPLPAGNTIYF,TGTGCCAGCTCACCACTCCCAGCTGGAAACACCATATATTTT,TRBJ1-3,NA,TRBV18,once
CASSRPNQPQHF,TGTGCCAGCAGCAGGCCGAATCAGCCCCAGCATTTT,TRBJ1-5,NA,TRBV21-1,few
CASSLALDSPSYEQYF,TGTGCCAGCAGCTTAGCGCTGGACAGCCCATCCTACGAGCAGTACTTC,TRBJ2-7,NA,TRBV11-1,NA
CAWSVGTSRGEKLFF,TGTGCCTGGAGTGTAGGGACCTCCCGTGGGGAAAAACTGTTTTTT,TRBJ1-4,NA,TRBV30,NA
CASRRSPRDFNGNTIYF,TGTGCCAGCAGGAGAAGTCCCCGGGACTTTAACGGAAACACCATATATTTT,TRBJ1-3,NA,TRBV2,NA
CASSSYETQYF,TGTGCCAGCAGCTCGTATGAGACCCAGTACTTC,TRBJ2-5,NA,TRBV11-2,NA
CASSLAGYAYQETQYF,TGTGCCAGCAGCTTAGCAGGGTACGCGTACCAAGAGACCCAGTACTTC,TRBJ2-5,NA,TRBV7-9,NA
CASSLGLYYEQYF,TGTGCCAGCAGCCTTGGACTGTACTACGAGCAGTACTTC,TRBJ2-7,NA,TRBV6-6,once
CASSQVGTAGVGYEQYF,TGCGCCAGCAGCCAAGTGGGCACCGCGGGAGTCGGCTACGAGCAGTACTTC,TRBJ2-7,TRBD2,TRBV4-1,NA
CASSPARGEGTEAFF,TGTGCCAGCTCACCGGCGCGGGGGGAGGGGACTGAAGCTTTCTTT,TRBJ1-1,NA,TRBV18,NA
CASSWTDSGNTIYF,TGTGCCAGCAGTTGGACGGACTCTGGAAACACCATATATTTT,TRBJ1-3,NA,TRBV6-6,NA
CATQGASGTSNSPLHF,TGTGCCACCCAAGGGGCGAGTGGGACAAGTAATTCACCCCTCCACTTT,TRBJ1-6,NA,TRBV19,NA
CASSESQGAFQPQHF,TGTGCCAGCAGTGAGTCACAGGGGGCGTTTCAGCCCCAGCATTTT,TRBJ1-5,TRBD1,TRBV6-1,few
CAVPWDTEAFF,TGTGCCGTTCCATGGGACACTGAAGCTTTCTTT,TRBJ1-1,NA,TRBV21-1,NA
CASTLRALGNSPLHF,TGTGCCAGCACCCTACGGGCTTTGGGTAATTCACCCCTCCACTTT,TRBJ1-6,NA,TRBV6-6,once
CASSEAGVTEAFF,TGTGCCAGCAGCGAGGCAGGGGTCACTGAAGCTTTCTTT,TRBJ1-1,NA,TRBV5-4,few
CASSEPLAGGPGDTGELFF,TGTGCCAGCAGTGAACCCCTAGCGGGAGGGCCAGGGGACACCGGGGAGCTGTTTTTT,TRBJ2-2,TRBD2,TRBV6-1,NA
CASSGLSRVFSYEQYF,TGTGCCAGCAGCGGGCTATCTAGGGTCTTCTCCTACGAGCAGTACTTC,TRBJ2-7,NA,TRBV7-2,NA
CASSQDAGTISSYNEQFF,TGCGCCAGCAGCCAAGACGCCGGGACTATTAGCTCCTACAATGAGCAGTTCTTC,TRBJ2-1,TRBD2,TRBV4-1,NA
CASNPDSNSYEQYF,TGTGCCAGCAACCCCGACAGTAACTCTTACGAGCAGTACTTC,TRBJ2-7,NA,TRBV7-2,NA
CASSEDRSNSPLHF,TGTGCCAGTTCGGAAGACAGAAGTAATTCACCCCTCCACTTT,TRBJ1-6,NA,TRBV5-4,NA
CASSRDSSYEQYF,TGTGCCAGTAGTCGGGACTCATCCTACGAGCAGTACTTC,TRBJ2-7,NA,TRBV19,once
CASSVGDTPDTQYF,TGTGCCAGCAGCGTAGGTGACACCCCAGATACGCAGTATTTT,TRBJ2-3,NA,TRBV9,NA
CASSLVAGRGNIQYF,TGCGCCAGCAGCTTGGTCGCAGGGAGGGGAAACATTCAGTACTTC,TRBJ2-4,TRBD2,TRBV5-1,NA
CASSIIRREDTQYF,TGTGCCAGCAGTATAATTCGGCGGGAAGATACGCAGTATTTT,TRBJ2-3,NA,TRBV6-1,NA
CASSIGERSGYTF,TGTGCCAGCAGTATAGGGGAAAGAAGTGGCTACACCTTC,TRBJ1-2,NA,TRBV6-5,NA
CASSLDRGDYGYTF,TGCGCCAGCAGCCTCGACAGGGGGGACTATGGCTACACCTTC,TRBJ1-2,TRBD1,TRBV5-1,NA
CASSYDQTLDQPQHF,TGTGCCAGCAGTTACGACCAGACCCTTGATCAGCCCCAGCATTTT,TRBJ1-5,NA,TRBV6-5,NA
CASRSGLRQTQYF,TGTGCCAGCAGGTCGGGGCTACGTCAGACCCAGTACTTC,TRBJ2-5,NA,TRBV5-6,NA
CASSHIPGGAGTGELFF,TGCGCCAGCAGCCACATACCCGGGGGGGCAGGCACCGGGGAGCTGTTTTTT,TRBJ2-2,TRBD2,TRBV4-1,NA
CASSLIAGGSSYEQYF,TGCGCCAGCAGCTTGATAGCCGGGGGAAGCTCCTACGAGCAGTACTTC,TRBJ2-7,NA,TRBV5-1,NA
CASSLLQFYEQYF,TGTGCCAGCAGCTTATTACAGTTCTACGAGCAGTACTTC,TRBJ2-7,NA,TRBV5-1,NA
CASSRTGGANSPLHF,TGTGCCAGTAGTAGGACAGGGGGGGCCAATTCACCCCTCCACTTT,TRBJ1-6,TRBD1,TRBV19,few
CASIVGTGGFYEQYF,TGTGCCAGCATAGTGGGGACAGGGGGGTTTTACGAGCAGTACTTC,TRBJ2-7,TRBD1,TRBV28,NA
CASSLGQGHNEQFF,TGTGCCAGCAGCTTGGGACAGGGCCACAATGAGCAGTTCTTC,TRBJ2-1,TRBD1,TRBV7-6,NA
CASSLAWLGTTMDEQFF,TGTGCCAGCAGCTTAGCTTGGTTGGGGACTACGATGGATGAGCAGTTCTTC,TRBJ2-1,TRBD2,TRBV7-6,NA